These 10 T cell receptor beta chains were sequenced from one sample in a study of T cell repertoires in aging, cancer and after chemotherapy. Multiplex touch-down PCR with TRB-A/B primers amplified rearranged V-D-J TRB sequences. TCRdb fed the multiplex PCR reads into MiXCR, producing one record per CDR3 protein. The data contain 2,600 or so distinct CDR3 sequences, around 52% of them seen just once; the ten biggest clones take up about 34%. Amplification of TCR beta used genomic DNA extracted from peripheral blood. The sample comprised blood. These receptors were obtained from a human donor with a blood cancer. The donor label of this sample is uncertain.

The chain is built from TRBV4-1 and TRBJ1-1; weak D call: TRBD1 (5 bases). Trimming cost V 4 bases and J 0 bases, with 15 bases left between them. Germline assignment: CDR1 MGHRA and CDR2 YSYEKL. The CDR3 totals 16 residues. This chain's CDR3 is CASSLTLDNLNTEAFF. The CDR3 region has the DNA TGCGCCAGCAGCCTTACCTTGGACAACTTGAACACTGAAGCTTTCTTT.

V usage is TRBV19 and J usage is TRBJ1-1; 7 positions agree with TRBD1. With V trimmed by 5 bases and J by 4 bases, 4 bases remained unmatched. The CDR3 sequence is 13 residues long. The V gene's germline CDR1 is LNHDA and CDR2 SQIVND (reference sequence). Written as DNA, the CDR3 is TGTGCCAGTAGTTTACACAGGGGCACTGAAGCTTTCTTT. This codes for CASSLHRGTEAFF. The complete variable domain, with remaining parts taken from reference TRBV19 and TRBJ1-1, reads DGGITQSPKYLFRKEGQNVTLSCEQNLNHDAMYWYRQDPGQGLRLIYYSQIVNDFQKGDIAEGYSVSREKKESFPLTVTSAQKNPTAFYLCASSLHRGTEAFFGQGTRLTVV.

Worth noting for this clonotype: A single base separates this from a much larger clone, so it may be a read error. This sequence joins TRBV12-3 or TRBV12-4 and TRBJ1-5; no firm D call. V shed 10 bases and J shed 0 bases, with 13 bases lying between them. The CDR3 runs 14 residues. In DNA form, the CDR3 reads TGTGCCATCTTTGACGGGAATAGCAATCAGCCCCAGCATTTT. It codes for CAIFDGNSNQPQHF.

V usage is TRBV10-3 and J usage is TRBJ1-2, with TRBD1 as a possible D gene (5 bases). This CDR3 contains 12 residues. The V end lost 10 bases, the J end lost 3 bases, and 12 bases lay between the germline ends. Germline CDR1 ENHRY, CDR2 SYGVKD. The CDR3 loop reads CATSAGDYGYTF. The CDR3 nucleotides read TGTGCCACCAGCGCGGGGGACTATGGCTACACCTTC.

This sequence joins TRBV19 and TRBJ2-7; TRBD2 matches at 9 bases. Germline V gene lookup returns CDR1 LNHDA and CDR2 SQIVND (reference sequence). J lost 7 bases, V lost 0 bases, and 10 bases had no gene match. The CDR3 has 16 residues. CDR3 region: CASSIDLGLAGPEQYF. CDR3 coding DNA: TGTGCCAGTAGTATAGATCTGGGGCTAGCGGGGCCAGAGCAGTACTTC. Using reference TRBV19 and TRBJ2-7 for the parts outside the CDR3, the full variable domain is DGGITQSPKYLFRKEGQNVTLSCEQNLNHDAMYWYRQDPGQGLRLIYYSQIVNDFQKGDIAEGYSVSREKKESFPLTVTSAQKNPTAFYLCASSIDLGLAGPEQYFGPGTRLTVT.

This clonotype appeared a few times. V gene TRBV18 combines with J gene TRBJ1-6; no clear D. Germline CDR1 reads KGHSH; CDR2 reads LQKENI. The CDR3 consists of 16 residues. Trimming took 6 bases from V and 6 from J, leaving 18 bases between them. Here the CDR3 DNA reads TGTGCCAGCTCCCCGAGGGCGGCTAGGCTTAATTCACCCCTCCACTTT. This sequence encodes CASSPRAARLNSPLHF.

By sample fraction, this clonotype is large (0.1 to 1%). The chain joins TRBV6-5 to TRBJ2-7; 7 bases map to TRBD1. The CDR3 extends over 14 amino acids. Germline V gene sequence: CDR1 MNHEY, CDR2 SVGAGI. With V trimmed by 2 bases and J by 6 bases, 7 bases remained unmatched. CDR3 sequence (DNA): TGTGCCAGCAGTTACGGGGGACAGTCCCCCGAGCAGTACTTC. This encodes CASSYGGQSPEQYF.

This clonotype appeared a single time. The genes are TRBV10-3 and TRBJ2-1, with D unclear. This CDR3 comprises 11 residues. Trimming pared 5 bases from V and 7 bases from J, leaving 6 bases between. Germline lookup yields CDR1 ENHRY and CDR2 SYGVKD. For the CDR3, the DNA is TGTGCCATCAGTCTTGGGAATGAGCAGTTCTTC. Amino acids: CAISLGNEQFF.

In its sample, this clonotype was seen a few times. This rearrangement joins TRBV11-3 to TRBJ1-2; D may be TRBD1 (5 bases). V was trimmed by 8 bases and J by 7 bases, leaving 20 bases between them. CDR3 size: 14 residues. Germline CDR1 reads SGHNT; CDR2 reads YENEEA. The DNA for the CDR3 is TGTGCCAGCGGAGATCCGCCCGGGACGGCTGGCTACACCTTC. Translated: CASGDPPGTAGYTF.

Relative to its sample, this clonotype is medium-sized. The chain is built from TRBV24-1 and TRBJ1-5; TRBD1 aligns across 10 bases. The CDR3 contains 16 residues. Germline CDR1 reads KGHDR; CDR2 reads SFDVKD. The ends lost 4 bases at V and 3 bases at J; junction bases unmatched: 5. As DNA, the CDR3 is TGTGCCACCAGTGAGCACGGACAGGGGGACAATCAGCCCCAGCATTTT. Protein: CATSEHGQGDNQPQHF.